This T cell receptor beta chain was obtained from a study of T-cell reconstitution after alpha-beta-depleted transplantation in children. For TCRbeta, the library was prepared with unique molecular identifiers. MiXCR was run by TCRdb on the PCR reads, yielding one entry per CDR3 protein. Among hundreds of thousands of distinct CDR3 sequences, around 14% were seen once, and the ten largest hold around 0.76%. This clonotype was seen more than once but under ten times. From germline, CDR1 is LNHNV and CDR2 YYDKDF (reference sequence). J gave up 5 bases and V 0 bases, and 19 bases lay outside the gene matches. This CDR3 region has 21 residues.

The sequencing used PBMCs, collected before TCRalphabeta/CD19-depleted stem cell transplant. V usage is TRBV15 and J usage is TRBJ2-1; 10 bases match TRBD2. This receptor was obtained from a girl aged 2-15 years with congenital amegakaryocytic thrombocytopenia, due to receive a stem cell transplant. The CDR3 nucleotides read TGTGCCACCAGCAGAGAGCGTGGGTCTAGCGGGAGTTTATCGGTGGACAATGAGCAGTTCTTC. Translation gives CATSRERGSSGSLSVDNEQFF.